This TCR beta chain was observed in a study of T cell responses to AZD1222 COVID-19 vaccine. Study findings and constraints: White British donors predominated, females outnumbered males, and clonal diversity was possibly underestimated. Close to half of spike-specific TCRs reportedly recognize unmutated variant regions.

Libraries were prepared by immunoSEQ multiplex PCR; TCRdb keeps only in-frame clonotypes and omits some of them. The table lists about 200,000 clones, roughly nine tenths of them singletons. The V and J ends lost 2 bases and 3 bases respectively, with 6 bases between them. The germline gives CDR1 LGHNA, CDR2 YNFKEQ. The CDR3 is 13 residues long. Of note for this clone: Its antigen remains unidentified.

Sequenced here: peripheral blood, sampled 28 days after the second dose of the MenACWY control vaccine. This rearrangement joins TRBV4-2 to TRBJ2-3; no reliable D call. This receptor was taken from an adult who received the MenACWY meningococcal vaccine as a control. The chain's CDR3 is CASSQTLTDTQYF. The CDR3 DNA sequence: TGTGCCAGCAGCCAAACCTTAACAGATACGCAGTATTTT.